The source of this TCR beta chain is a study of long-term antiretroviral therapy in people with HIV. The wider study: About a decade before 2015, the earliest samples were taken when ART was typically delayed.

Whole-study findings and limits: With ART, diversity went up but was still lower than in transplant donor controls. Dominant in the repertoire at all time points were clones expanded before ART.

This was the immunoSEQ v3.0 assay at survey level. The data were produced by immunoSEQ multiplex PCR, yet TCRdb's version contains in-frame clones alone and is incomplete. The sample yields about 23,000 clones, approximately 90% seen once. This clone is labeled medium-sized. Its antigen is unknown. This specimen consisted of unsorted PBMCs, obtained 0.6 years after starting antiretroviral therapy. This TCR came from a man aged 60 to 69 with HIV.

The CDR3, as DNA: TGCGCCAGCAGCCAAACCACCGGGACAGCGTACGAGCAGTACTTC. Amino acids: CASSQTTGTAYEQYF. V and J are TRBV4-1 and TRBJ2-7, with 7 bases that match TRBD1. Germline V gives CDR1 MGHRA, CDR2 YSYEKL. The length of the CDR3 is 15 residues. V was pared by 2 bases and J by 4 bases, with 8 bases of the junction left unmatched.